A single sample is the source of the 30 T cell receptor beta chains below, sequenced in a study of T cells in Graves' hyperthyroidism and ophthalmopathy. Researchers amplified the TCR beta CDR3 regions from RNA transcripts. HTBI primers were employed in a first-round RT-PCR of the TCR CDR3. MiXCR was run by TCRdb on the multiplex PCR reads, yielding one entry per CDR3 protein. The sample shows around 520,000 distinct CDR3 sequences, roughly an eighth of them seen only once. The sample consisted of blood. All receptors derive from a woman in her late teens or twenties with Graves' hyperthyroidism.

This chain joins TRBV5-1 and TRBJ1-1; D might be TRBD1 (5 bases). CDR1 SGHRS and CDR2 YFSETQ come from the germline V gene. V was pared by 4 bases and J by 5 bases, with 21 bases between. CDR3 length: 16 amino acids. The CDR3 reads CASSAGSQGWLTEAFF. CDR3 nucleotides: TGCGCCAGCAGCGCGGGATCTCAGGGTTGGTTAACTGAAGCTTTCTTT.

To note about this clonotype: One end of the junction fails to match germline, which may point to a read error. The rearrangement joins TRBV12-3 or TRBV12-4 to TRBJ2-2; a possible D gene is TRBD1 (5 bases). CDR3 length: 15 residues. In nucleotides, the CDR3 is TGTGCCAGCAGCTTAGGGGATTTTTCTCCCGGGGAGCTGTTTTTT. This codes for CASSLGDFSPGELFF.

This clonotype was detected many times. The rearrangement uses TRBV6-1 and TRBJ2-3; 7 positions match TRBD2. This CDR3 is built from 14 residues. In germline, CDR1 is MNHNS, CDR2 SASEGT. V gave up 4 bases and J gave up 4 bases; unmatched junction bases: 5. DNA for the CDR3: TGTGCCAGCAGTGCGGCGGGAGTTGCAGATACGCAGTATTTT. It codes for CASSAAGVADTQYF.

Notes on this clonotype: A much bigger clone sits one base away, suggesting this may be a read error. The V call is TRBV29-1, the J call TRBJ2-7; TRBD2 might be the D (6 bases). The CDR3 runs to 14 residues. Germline assignment: CDR1 SQVTM and CDR2 ANQGSEA. The CDR3 is CSVGYPGLTYEQCF. In DNA, the CDR3 is TGCAGCGTTGGGTACCCGGGACTGACCTACGAGCAGTGCTTC.

V is TRBV7-8 and J is TRBJ2-3, with 11 positions matching TRBD2. The CDR3 consists of 17 residues. V lost 6 bases to trimming and J lost 7 bases; unmatched junction nucleotides: 15. The germline V gene encodes CDR1 SGHVS and CDR2 FQNEAQ. CDR3 residues: CASSLTPSGRWTNTQYF. CDR3 DNA sequence: TGTGCCAGCAGTCTGACTCCTAGCGGGAGGTGGACAAATACGCAGTATTTT.

This clonotype was observed at least ten times. The chain uses TRBV11-2 and TRBJ1-2; possibly TRBD1 for D (5 bases). V was trimmed by 4 bases and J by 8 bases, leaving 23 bases between them. CDR1 and CDR2 from the germline V gene are SGHAT and FQNNGV. The CDR3 is made up of 16 amino acids. The CDR3 reads CASSSRGGWDLTGYTF. The CDR3 region has the DNA TGTGCCAGCAGCTCGCGGGGGGGATGGGACCTGACGGGCTACACCTTC.

This clonotype was detected many times. The CDR3 loop reads CASSLSSGTASYEQYV. CDR3 DNA sequence: TGTGCCAGCAGTTTATCATCCGGGACGGCTTCCTACGAGCAGTACGTC. J is TRBJ2-7 and V is TRBV27; D may be TRBD1 or TRBD2 (5 bases each). CDR3 size: 16 residues. V was cut by 0 bases and J by 1 base, with 13 bases left in between. Germline CDR1 is MNHEY and CDR2 is SMNVEV (reference sequence).

This clonotype was recorded at least ten times. The chain recombines TRBV9 with TRBJ2-1, with 8 positions matching TRBD2. V shed 0 bases and J 5 bases; nucleotides not matched to a gene: 4. CDR1 is SGDLS, CDR2 YYNGEE, per germline. CDR3 length equals 15 residues. The CDR3 spells CASSVGTSQHNEQFF. The CDR3 coding sequence is TGTGCCAGCAGCGTAGGGACTAGCCAACACAATGAGCAGTTCTTC.

The gene calls are TRBV18 and TRBJ1-6; D gene ambiguous. The germline V gene has CDR1 KGHSH and CDR2 LQKENI. The CDR3 runs to 13 residues. Trimming pared 3 bases from V and 9 bases from J, leaving 9 bases between. The CDR3 coding sequence is TGTGCCAGCTCACCGTCGGATGGTTCACCCCTCCACTTT. It codes for CASSPSDGSPLHF.

This clonotype was counted at least ten times. The chain employs TRBV30 and TRBJ2-1; no clear D. Germline-derived CDR1 and CDR2 are GTSNPN and SVGIG (reference sequence). Trimming stripped 7 bases from V and 3 bases from J, with 10 bases between. The CDR3 loop spans 12 amino acids. CDR3 DNA: TGTGCCTCCTCCGCGAACTACAATGAGCAGTTCTTC. This gives the protein CASSANYNEQFF. Based on the CDR3 plus reference TRBV30 and TRBJ2-1, the full variable domain is SQTIHQWPATLVQPVGSPLSLECTVEGTSNPNLYWYRQAAGRGLQLLFYSVGIGQISSEVPQNLSASRPQDRQFILSSKKLLLSDSGFYLCASSANYNEQFFGPGTRLTVL.

This clonotype was seen repeatedly, ten times or more. J is TRBJ2-2 and V is TRBV15; tentative D call: TRBD1 (6 bases). Germline CDR1 is LNHNV and CDR2 is YYDKDF (reference sequence). Trimming removed 5 bases from V and 5 bases from J, with 15 bases in between. This CDR3 has 15 residues. The CDR3, as DNA: TGTGCCACCAGCGCTCGTGCAGGGGCAACCGGGGAGCTGTTTTTT. Protein product: CATSARAGATGELFF.

This clonotype was detected many times. The gene calls are TRBV12-3 or TRBV12-4 and TRBJ2-3; possibly TRBD2 for D (6 bases). This CDR3 is 14 amino acids long. V lost 8 bases and J lost 0, with 12 bases in between. The CDR3 nucleotides read TGTGCCAGCCAACTAGCTGGGAGCACAGATACGCAGTATTTT. This translates into CASQLAGSTDTQYF.

This clonotype was recorded at least ten times. The chain links TRBV20-1 to TRBJ2-3, with a weak D call TRBD2 (6 bases). The length of the CDR3 is 17 residues. Per the germline V gene, CDR1 is DFQATT and CDR2 is SNEGSKA (reference sequence). V was pared by 6 bases and J by 7 bases, with 29 bases between. The CDR3 DNA sequence: TGCAGTGCCCTTTGGTGGGCTAGCCTGGGAGGACTTAATACGCAGTATTTT. This sequence encodes CSALWWASLGGLNTQYF.

This clonotype was observed a few times. The chain has TRBV15 and TRBJ2-7; D gene uncertain. V lost 0 bases, J lost 2 bases, and 8 bases lay in between. The CDR3 covers 14 residues. Germline assignment: CDR1 LNHNV and CDR2 YYDKDF (reference sequence). The CDR3 bases are TGTGCCACCAGCAGAGATCCTGCGACCTACGAGCAGTACGTC. Its translation is CATSRDPATYEQYV.

This clonotype was observed at least ten times. The CDR3 DNA follows: TGTGCCAGCAGTTTCATACTGGGTCTAAATGAAAAACTGTTTTTT. It translates to CASSFILGLNEKLFF. This sequence joins TRBV12-3 or TRBV12-4 and TRBJ1-4; no clear D gene. V lost 3 bases to trimming and J lost 5 bases, with 13 bases between them. There are 15 residues in the CDR3.

This clonotype came up many times. The chain employs TRBV2 and TRBJ1-2; weak D call: TRBD1 (5 bases). Germline V gene lookup returns CDR1 SNHLY and CDR2 FYNNEI. V shed 0 bases and J shed 8 bases, with 13 bases lying between them. This CDR3 is 14 amino acids long. CDR3 DNA: TGTGCCAGCAGTGAAGCTTGGACCCGGGGCGGCTACACCTTC. This codes for CASSEAWTRGGYTF.

CDR3 amino acids: CASSQELKQENSPLHF. For the CDR3, the DNA is TGTGCCAGCAGCCAAGAACTAAAACAGGAAAATTCACCCCTCCACTTT. The rearrangement links TRBV4-2 to TRBJ1-6; tentatively, D is TRBD1 (5 bases). CDR1 is LGHNA, CDR2 YNFKEQ, per germline. V lost 0 bases and J 7 bases, leaving 13 bases between the germline ends. CDR3 length: 16 amino acids.

The chain couples TRBV7-2 to TRBJ2-7; 7 nucleotides align to TRBD1. Germline CDR1 and CDR2: SGHTA and FQGNSA. With V trimmed by 1 base and J by 4 bases, 7 bases remained unmatched. The CDR3 totals 15 residues. The CDR3 DNA is TGTGCCAGCAGCTTAGTTCAGGGGGTTGGGTACGAGCAGTACTTC. Translation gives CASSLVQGVGYEQYF.

This clonotype showed up just a few times. CDR3 coding DNA: TGTGCCAGTAGGAAAACAGGGGGATTTAGCACTGAAGCTTTCTTT. Translation gives CASRKTGGFSTEAFF. V gene TRBV19 combines with J gene TRBJ1-1, with 8 bases fitting TRBD1. V lost 6 bases to trimming and J lost 4 bases; unmatched junction nucleotides: 10. Germline V gene data show CDR1 as LNHDA and CDR2 as SQIVND (reference sequence). The CDR3 consists of 15 residues.

This clonotype was counted ten times or more. Written as DNA, the CDR3 is TGTGCCAGCAGCGTAGGCACGGGGCATAACTATGGCTACACCTTC. This codes for CASSVGTGHNYGYTF. The genes are TRBV9 and TRBJ1-2, with D tentatively TRBD1 (5 bases). Trimming shortened V by 0 bases and J by 1 base, and 10 bases separated the two germline ends. Germline CDR1 and CDR2: SGDLS and YYNGEE. The CDR3 extends over 15 amino acids.

This clonotype showed up many times. The DNA for the CDR3 is TGTGCCAGCAGGGGACAGGGGGACTTGAGGGCCAACGTCCTGACTTTC. Translation gives CASRGQGDLRANVLTF. The V call is TRBV2, the J call TRBJ2-6; 11 bases line up with TRBD1. Per germline, CDR1 SNHLY and CDR2 FYNNEI. The CDR3 contains 16 residues. Trimming cost V 6 bases and J 5 bases; bases outside gene matches: 6. Full variable domain (rest looked up from reference TRBV2 and TRBJ2-6): EPEVTQTPSHQVTQMGQEVILRCVPISNHLYFYWYRQILGQKVEFLVSFYNNEISEKSEIFDDQFSVERPDGSNFTLKIRSTKLEDSAMYFCASRGQGDLRANVLTFGAGSRLTVL.

This clonotype has a count of ten or more. This rearrangement joins TRBV6-5 to TRBJ2-5, with a weak D call TRBD2 (5 bases). The CDR3 sequence is 14 residues long. V dropped 0 bases and J dropped 4 bases, with 9 bases sitting between them. The germline CDR1 and CDR2 sequences are MNHEY and SVGAGI. CDR3: CASSYSPGSETQYF. Here the CDR3 DNA reads TGTGCCAGCAGTTACTCCCCGGGGTCAGAGACCCAGTACTTC.

This clonotype was picked up a small number of times. The CDR3 loop reads CAISGQGALNYGYTF. The CDR3 coding sequence is TGTGCCATCAGTGGTCAGGGGGCCCTTAACTATGGCTACACCTTC. V is TRBV10-3 and J is TRBJ1-2; 8 bases align to TRBD1. The germline V gene has CDR1 ENHRY and CDR2 SYGVKD. V lost 4 bases and J lost 1; bases outside the gene matches: 5. This CDR3 comprises 15 residues.

This clonotype showed up many times. This chain connects TRBV3-1 to TRBJ1-4; D gene uncertain. Germline CDR1 is LGHDT and CDR2 is YNNKEL (reference sequence). This CDR3 region has 19 residues. The V end lost 0 bases, the J end lost 5 bases, and 22 bases lay between the germline ends. The CDR3 protein is CASSQDARRVAGQNEKLFF. CDR3 sequence (DNA): TGTGCCAGCAGCCAAGACGCACGGAGGGTGGCGGGCCAAAATGAAAAACTGTTTTTT. The full variable domain, with the rest looked up from reference TRBV3-1 and TRBJ1-4, is DTAVSQTPKYLVTQMGNDKSIKCEQNLGHDTMYWYKQDSKKFLKIMFSYNNKELIINETVPNRFSPKSPDKAHLNLHINSLELGDSAVYFCASSQDARRVAGQNEKLFFGSGTQLSVL.

About this clonotype: A much larger clone lies one base from this, so it may be a read error. The rearrangement links TRBV12-3 or TRBV12-4 to TRBJ1-6; 10 bases align to TRBD1. With V trimmed by 6 bases and J by 11 bases, 19 bases remained unmatched. The CDR3 loop spans 18 amino acids. The CDR3 spells CASSRLRAGQGYQPPLHF. The CDR3 DNA reads as TGTGCCAGCAGCCGACTTCGCGCGGGACAGGGGTATCAGCCACCCCTCCACTTT.

Only a few counts were recorded for this clonotype. CDR3 nucleotide sequence: TGTGCCAGTAGTATAGTGACAGCGGGGGCTGGGGAGCAGTTCTTC. It translates to CASSIVTAGAGEQFF. This chain uses TRBV19 with TRBJ2-1; 8 bases agree with TRBD2. The germline V gene encodes CDR1 LNHDA and CDR2 SQIVND (reference sequence). Trimming cost V 1 base and J 10 bases; bases outside gene matches: 9. The CDR3 extends over 15 amino acids.

In this sample, this clonotype turned up a few times. The V gene is TRBV15, the J gene TRBJ2-1; no firm D call. Per the germline V gene, CDR1 is LNHNV and CDR2 is YYDKDF (reference sequence). The CDR3 totals 13 residues. V lost 0 bases to trimming and J lost 6 bases, with 6 bases between them. CDR3 coding DNA: TGTGCCACCAGCAGAGATTGCCGCAATGAGCAGTTCTTC. Protein sequence: CATSRDCRNEQFF.

CDR3 DNA sequence: TGTGCCAGCAGTTTCCCCACCGGGACAGGGGCCGCTTTCTTT. It is translated as CASSFPTGTGAAFF. V is TRBV28 and J is TRBJ1-1; the match to TRBD1 covers 10 bases. J was trimmed by 11 bases and V by 3 bases; bases with no gene match: 9. Germline V lookup: CDR1 MDHEN, CDR2 SYDVKM. The CDR3 spans 14 residues.

This chain uses TRBV12-3 or TRBV12-4 with TRBJ1-1; 7 nucleotides align to TRBD1. Trimming removed 6 bases from V and 4 bases from J; junction bases left unmatched: 8. The CDR3 spans 14 residues. In nucleotides, the CDR3 is TGTGCCAGCAGGAGACAGGGTACTGGCACTGAAGCTTTCTTT. Amino acids: CASRRQGTGTEAFF.

This clonotype was found many times. The chain links TRBV5-8 to TRBJ1-2; no firm D call. The CDR3 spans 12 residues. Germline V gene lookup returns CDR1 SGHTS and CDR2 YDEGEE. V was pared by 6 bases and J by 8 bases, with 14 bases between. The CDR3 loop reads CASTLTPIGYTF. The CDR3 DNA is TGTGCCAGCACCCTCACCCCCATCGGCTACACCTTC.